These 6 T cell receptor beta chains came from one sample sequenced in a study of metastatic and nonmetastatic thyroid tumors. TCRdb reanalyzed the PCR reads via MiXCR. The data show 21,000 or so clones, around 21% seen once. Treatment of any kind had been given to no patient before thyroid surgery. Sequencing was carried out using blood. All receptors come from a female donor with papillary thyroid cancer or a benign thyroid nodule (not recorded which). Some clones in this sample may be carry-over from other donors' samples.

Many counts were recorded for this clone. This chain links TRBV5-1 with TRBJ2-3, with 8 bases matching TRBD1. Per the germline V gene, CDR1 is SGHRS and CDR2 is YFSETQ. Germline trimming cut 8 bases from V and 0 bases from J; bases unmatched to any gene: 11. There are 16 residues in the CDR3. The CDR3 nucleotides read TGCGCCAGTCAATTCCTTCGGGACAGGAGCACAGATACGCAGTATTTT. The encoded protein is CASQFLRDRSTDTQYF.

This clone was detected many times. The chain recombines TRBV4-3 with TRBJ2-2; 7 bases are a match to TRBD1. Germline V gene sequence: CDR1 LGHNA, CDR2 YSLEER. This CDR3 has 17 residues. Trimming at V came to 0 bases and at J to 4 bases, leaving 8 bases not matched to a gene. The CDR3 nucleotides read TGCGCCAGCAGCCAAGATCGACAGGGACGAACCACCGGGGAGCTGTTTTTT. Protein: CASSQDRQGRTTGELFF.

This clone has a handful of counts. This could be a read error, since a much larger clone is one nucleotide away. V gene TRBV10-3 combines with J gene TRBJ1-3, with 7 nucleotides matching TRBD1. This CDR3 spans 12 amino acids. Germline loops: CDR1 ENHRY, CDR2 SYGVKD. The CDR3 spells CATRDRVNTTYF. CDR3 coding DNA: TGTGCCACCCGCGACAGGGTAAACACCACATATTTT.

A note on this clone: A junction end diverges from the germline sequence, so it may reflect a read error. This chain links TRBV13 with TRBJ2-3; 10 positions agree with TRBD2. The CDR3 loop spans 17 amino acids. Germline CDR1 reads PRHDT; CDR2 reads FYEKMQ (reference sequence). The chain's CDR3 is CAGSLGTGTSDGDTQYF. Here the CDR3 DNA reads TGTGCCGGCAGCTTGGGAACCGGGACTAGCGATGGGGATACGCAGTATTTT.

This clone was detected once. The chain links TRBV18 to TRBJ2-5; D remains ambiguous. Trimming removed 3 bases from V and 2 bases from J, with 19 bases in between. This CDR3 is built from 17 residues. Germline lookup yields CDR1 KGHSH and CDR2 LQKENI. The CDR3 nucleotides are TGTGCCAGCTCACCCCAGGTCGAGTGGACGCAGCAAGAGACCCAGTACTTC. The encoded protein is CASSPQVEWTQQETQYF.

This clone showed up many times. The J gene is TRBJ2-1, the V gene TRBV4-3; 7 bases match TRBD2. V lost 1 base, J lost 3 bases, and 3 bases stayed unmatched. The length of the CDR3 is 15 residues. Germline-derived CDR1 and CDR2 are LGHNA and YSLEER. This CDR3 is CASSQAAGDYNEQFF. The CDR3 DNA is TGCGCCAGCAGCCAAGCTGCGGGAGACTACAATGAGCAGTTCTTC.